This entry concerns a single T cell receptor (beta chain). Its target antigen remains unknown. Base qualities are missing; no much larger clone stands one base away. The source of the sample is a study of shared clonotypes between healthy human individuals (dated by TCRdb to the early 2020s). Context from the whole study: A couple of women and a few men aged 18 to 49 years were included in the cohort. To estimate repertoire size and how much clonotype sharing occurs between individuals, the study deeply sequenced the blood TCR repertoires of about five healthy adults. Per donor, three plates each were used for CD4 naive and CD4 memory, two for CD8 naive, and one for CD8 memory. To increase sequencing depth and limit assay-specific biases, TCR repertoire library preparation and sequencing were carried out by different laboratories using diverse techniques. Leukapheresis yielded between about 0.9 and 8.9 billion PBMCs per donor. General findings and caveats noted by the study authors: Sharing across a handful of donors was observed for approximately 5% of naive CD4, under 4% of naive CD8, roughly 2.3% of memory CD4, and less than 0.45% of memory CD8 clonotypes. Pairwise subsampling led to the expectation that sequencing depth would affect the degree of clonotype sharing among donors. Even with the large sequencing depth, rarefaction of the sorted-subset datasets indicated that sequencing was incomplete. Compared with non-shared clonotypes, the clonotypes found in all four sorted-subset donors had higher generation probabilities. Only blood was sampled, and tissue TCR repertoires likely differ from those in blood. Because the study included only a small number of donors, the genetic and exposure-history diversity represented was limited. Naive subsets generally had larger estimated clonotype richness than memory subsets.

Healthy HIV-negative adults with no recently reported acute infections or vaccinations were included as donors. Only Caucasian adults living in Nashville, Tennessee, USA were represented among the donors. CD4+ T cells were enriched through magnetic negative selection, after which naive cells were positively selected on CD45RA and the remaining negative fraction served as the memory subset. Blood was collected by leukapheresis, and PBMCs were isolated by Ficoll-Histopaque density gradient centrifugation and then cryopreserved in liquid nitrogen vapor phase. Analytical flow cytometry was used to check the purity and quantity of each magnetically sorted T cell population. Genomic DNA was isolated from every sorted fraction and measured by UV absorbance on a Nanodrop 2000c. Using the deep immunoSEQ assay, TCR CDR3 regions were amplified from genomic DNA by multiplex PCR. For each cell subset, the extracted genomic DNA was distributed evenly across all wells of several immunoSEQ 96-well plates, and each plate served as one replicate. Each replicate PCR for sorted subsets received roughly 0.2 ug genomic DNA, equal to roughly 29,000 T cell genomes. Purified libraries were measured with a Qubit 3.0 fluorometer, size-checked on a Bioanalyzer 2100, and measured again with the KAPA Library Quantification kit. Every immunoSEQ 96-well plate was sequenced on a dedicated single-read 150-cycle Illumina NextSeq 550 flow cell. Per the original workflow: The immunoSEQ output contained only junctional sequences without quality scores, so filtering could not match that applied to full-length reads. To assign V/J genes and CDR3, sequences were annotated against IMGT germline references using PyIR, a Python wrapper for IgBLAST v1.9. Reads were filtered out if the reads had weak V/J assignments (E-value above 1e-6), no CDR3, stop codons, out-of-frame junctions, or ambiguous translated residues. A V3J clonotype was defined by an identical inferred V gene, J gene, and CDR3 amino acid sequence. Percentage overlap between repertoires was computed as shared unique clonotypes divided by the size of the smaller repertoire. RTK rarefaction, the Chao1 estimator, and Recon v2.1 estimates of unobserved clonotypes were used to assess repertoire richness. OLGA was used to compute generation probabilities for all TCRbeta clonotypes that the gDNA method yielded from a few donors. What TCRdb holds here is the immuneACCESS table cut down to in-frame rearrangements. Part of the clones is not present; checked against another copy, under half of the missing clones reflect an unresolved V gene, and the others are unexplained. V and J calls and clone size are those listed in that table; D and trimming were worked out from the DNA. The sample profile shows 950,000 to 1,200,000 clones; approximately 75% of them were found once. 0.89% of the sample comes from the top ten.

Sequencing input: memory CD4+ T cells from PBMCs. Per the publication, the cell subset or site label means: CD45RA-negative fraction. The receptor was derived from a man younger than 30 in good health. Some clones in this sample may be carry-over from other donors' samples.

The CDR3 region has the sequence CASSGTSGAPGEQYF. The DNA sequence is given as TGTGCCAGCAGTGGGACTAGCGGGGCCCCGGGCGAGCAGTACTTC. The V and J segments used are TRBV25-1 and TRBJ2-5; 12 central bases correspond to TRBD2. The J call may be mistaken, given a closer DNA end match to TRBJ2-7. CDR1 and CDR2 are drawn from the germline V gene: MGHDK, SYGVNS. Inclusive of the bounding cysteine and phenylalanine, the CDR3 is 15 residues long. Solely the CDR3 DNA is kept, with 45 bases framed from the first base.